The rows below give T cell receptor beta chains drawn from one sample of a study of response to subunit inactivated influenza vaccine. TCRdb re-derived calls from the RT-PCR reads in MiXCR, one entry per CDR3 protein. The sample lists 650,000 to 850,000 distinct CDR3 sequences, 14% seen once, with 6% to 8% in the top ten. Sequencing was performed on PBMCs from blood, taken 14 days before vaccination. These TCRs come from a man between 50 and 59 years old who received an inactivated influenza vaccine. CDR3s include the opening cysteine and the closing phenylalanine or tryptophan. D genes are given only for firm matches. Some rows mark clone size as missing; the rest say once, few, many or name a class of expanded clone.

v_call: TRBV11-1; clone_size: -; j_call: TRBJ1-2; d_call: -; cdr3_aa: CASSSWDVYGYTF; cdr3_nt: TGTGCCAGCAGCTCCTGGGACGTCTATGGCTACACCTTC
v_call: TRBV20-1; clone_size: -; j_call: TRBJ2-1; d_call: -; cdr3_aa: CSVGTRAYNEQFF; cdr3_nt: TGCAGTGTCGGTACTAGGGCCTACAATGAGCAGTTCTTC
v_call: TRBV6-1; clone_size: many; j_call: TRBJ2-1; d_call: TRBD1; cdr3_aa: CASSRGQGGLNEQFF; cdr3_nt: TGTGCCAGCAGTCGGGGACAGGGGGGTCTCAATGAGCAGTTCTTC
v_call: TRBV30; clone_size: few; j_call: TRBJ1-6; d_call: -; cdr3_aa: CAFRARGPNSPLHF; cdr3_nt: TGTGCCTTCAGGGCGCGAGGACCTAATTCACCCCTCCACTTT
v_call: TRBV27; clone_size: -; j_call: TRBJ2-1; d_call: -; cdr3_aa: CASSRGVTEQFF; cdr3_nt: TGTGCCAGCAGTAGAGGGGTAACTGAGCAGTTCTTC
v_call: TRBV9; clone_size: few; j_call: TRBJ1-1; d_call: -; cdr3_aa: CASSVAGQNTEAFF; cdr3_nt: TGTGCCAGCAGCGTAGCAGGCCAAAACACTGAAGCTTTCTTT
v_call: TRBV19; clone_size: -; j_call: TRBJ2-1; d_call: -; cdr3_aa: CASSRYPDSYNEQFF; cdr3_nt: TGTGCCAGTAGTAGATACCCCGATTCCTACAATGAGCAGTTCTTC
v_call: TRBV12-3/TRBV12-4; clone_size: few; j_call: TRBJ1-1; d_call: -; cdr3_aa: CASSLFGGTEAFF; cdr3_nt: TGTGCCAGCAGTTTATTCGGGGGGACTGAAGCTTTCTTT
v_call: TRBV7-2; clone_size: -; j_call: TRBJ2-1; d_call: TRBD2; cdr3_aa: CASGSRDYSYNEQFF; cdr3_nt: TGTGCCAGCGGGAGCCGGGACTACTCCTACAATGAGCAGTTCTTC
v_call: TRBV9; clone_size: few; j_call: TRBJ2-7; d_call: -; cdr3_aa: CASSVGDMLSYEQYF; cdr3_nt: TGTGCCAGCAGCGTAGGGGACATGCTCTCCTACGAGCAGTACTTC
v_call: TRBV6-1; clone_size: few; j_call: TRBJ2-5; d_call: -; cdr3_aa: CASSEAELWGETQYF; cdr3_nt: TGTGCCAGCAGTGAAGCGGAGCTCTGGGGGGAGACCCAGTACTTC
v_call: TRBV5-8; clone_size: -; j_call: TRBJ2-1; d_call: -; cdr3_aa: CASYQGRTSYEQFF; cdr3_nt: TGTGCCAGCTATCAGGGGCGAACTTCATATGAGCAGTTCTTC
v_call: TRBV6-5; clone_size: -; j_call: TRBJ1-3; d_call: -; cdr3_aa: CASSYDPGLGNTIYF; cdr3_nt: TGTGCCAGCAGTTACGACCCGGGACTTGGAAACACCATATATTTT
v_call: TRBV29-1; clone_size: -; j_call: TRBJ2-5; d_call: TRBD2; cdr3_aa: CSVRRASGFQETQYF; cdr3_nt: TGCAGCGTAAGGCGAGCTAGCGGGTTCCAAGAGACCCAGTACTTC
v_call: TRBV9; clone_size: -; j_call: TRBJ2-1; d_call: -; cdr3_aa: CASSVASGRPTSYNEQFF; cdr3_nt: TGTGCCAGCAGCGTAGCTTCGGGCAGGCCCACTTCCTACAATGAGCAGTTCTTC
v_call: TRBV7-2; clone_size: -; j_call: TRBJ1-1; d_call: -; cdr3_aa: CASSSGPLNTEAFF; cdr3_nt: TGTGCCAGCAGCTCGGGACCGTTGAACACTGAAGCTTTCTTT
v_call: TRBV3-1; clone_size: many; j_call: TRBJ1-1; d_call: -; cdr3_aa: CASSQDYSTNTEAFF; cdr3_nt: TGTGCCAGCAGCCAAGATTACAGTACGAACACTGAAGCTTTCTTT
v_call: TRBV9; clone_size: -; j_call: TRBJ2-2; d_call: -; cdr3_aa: CASSAPVGGGNTGELFF; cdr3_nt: TGTGCCAGCAGCGCCCCGGTGGGTGGGGGTAACACCGGGGAGCTGTTTTTT
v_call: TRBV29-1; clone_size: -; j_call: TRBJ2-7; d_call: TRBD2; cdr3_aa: CSVGLAGGPSYEQYF; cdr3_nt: TGCAGCGTCGGTCTGGCGGGAGGGCCTTCCTACGAGCAGTACTTC
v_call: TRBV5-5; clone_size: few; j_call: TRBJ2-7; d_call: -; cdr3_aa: CASSFEGGRIEQYF; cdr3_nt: TGTGCCAGCAGCTTTGAGGGGGGCCGGATCGAGCAGTACTTC
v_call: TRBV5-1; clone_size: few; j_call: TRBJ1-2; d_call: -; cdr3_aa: CASYGLADYGYTF; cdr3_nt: TGCGCCAGCTATGGTCTTGCGGACTATGGCTACACCTTC
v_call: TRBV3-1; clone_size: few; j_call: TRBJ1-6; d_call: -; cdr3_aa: CASSQGQTYNSPLHF; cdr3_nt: TGTGCCAGCAGCCAAGGACAGACCTATAATTCACCCCTCCACTTT
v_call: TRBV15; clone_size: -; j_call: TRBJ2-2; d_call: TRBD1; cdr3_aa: CATSRKKGQGTGELFF; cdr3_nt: TGTGCCACCAGCAGGAAAAAGGGACAGGGGACCGGGGAGCTGTTTTTT
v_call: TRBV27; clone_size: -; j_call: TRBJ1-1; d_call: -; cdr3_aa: CASSLLVQRQRGTEAFF; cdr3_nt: TGTGCCAGCAGTTTATTGGTGCAACGACAGAGAGGCACTGAAGCTTTCTTT
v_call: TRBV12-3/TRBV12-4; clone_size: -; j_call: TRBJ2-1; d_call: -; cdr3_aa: CASSFGQPNEQFF; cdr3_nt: TGTGCCAGCAGTTTTGGGCAGCCTAATGAGCAGTTCTTC
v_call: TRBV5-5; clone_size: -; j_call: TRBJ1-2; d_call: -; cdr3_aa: CASSLEWSNYGYTF; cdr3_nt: TGTGCCAGCAGCTTGGAATGGTCTAACTATGGCTACACCTTC
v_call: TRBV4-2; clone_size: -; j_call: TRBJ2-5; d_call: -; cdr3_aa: CASSQEGGFGRETQYF; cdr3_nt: TGTGCCAGCAGCCAAGAGGGGGGCTTTGGTCGGGAGACCCAGTACTTC
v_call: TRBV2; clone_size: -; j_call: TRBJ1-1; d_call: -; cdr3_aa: CASSEIGRNTEAFF; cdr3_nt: TGTGCCAGCAGTGAAATAGGGAGGAACACTGAAGCTTTCTTT
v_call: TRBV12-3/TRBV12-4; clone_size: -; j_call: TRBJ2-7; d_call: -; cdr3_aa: CASSLAPLHEQYF; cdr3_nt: TGTGCCAGCAGTTTAGCGCCCTTACACGAGCAGTACTTC
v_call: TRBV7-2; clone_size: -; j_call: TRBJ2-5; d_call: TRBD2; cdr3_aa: CASSFSAAGGRETQYF; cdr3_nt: TGTGCCAGCAGCTTTAGCGCAGCGGGGGGGCGGGAGACCCAGTACTTC
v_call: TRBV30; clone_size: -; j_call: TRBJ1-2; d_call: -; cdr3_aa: CAWSGNRDGYTF; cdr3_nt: TGTGCCTGGAGTGGGAACAGGGACGGCTACACCTTC
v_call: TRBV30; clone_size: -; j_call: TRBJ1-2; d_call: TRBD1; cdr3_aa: CAWYSQGAGYGYTF; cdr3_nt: TGTGCCTGGTACAGCCAGGGGGCGGGCTATGGCTACACCTTC
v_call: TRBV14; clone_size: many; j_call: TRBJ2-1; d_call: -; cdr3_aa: CASSLGRRGGNEQFF; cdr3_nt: TGTGCCAGCAGCCTAGGACGGAGAGGGGGCAATGAGCAGTTCTTC
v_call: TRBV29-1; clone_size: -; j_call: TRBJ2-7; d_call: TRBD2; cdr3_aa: CSVTGLAGVYEQYF; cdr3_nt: TGCAGCGTGACCGGACTAGCGGGGGTCTACGAGCAGTACTTC
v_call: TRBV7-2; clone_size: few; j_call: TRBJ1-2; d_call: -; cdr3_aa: CASSPNRWGGVNGYTF; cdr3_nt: TGTGCCAGCAGCCCAAATAGGTGGGGGGGGGTCAATGGCTACACCTTC
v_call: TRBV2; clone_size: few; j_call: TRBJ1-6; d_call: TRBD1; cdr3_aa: CASSWDRAGNSPLHF; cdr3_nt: TGTGCCAGCAGCTGGGACAGGGCAGGGAATTCACCCCTCCACTTT
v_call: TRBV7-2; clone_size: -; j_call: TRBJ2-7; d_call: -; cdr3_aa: CASSENTLTEQYF; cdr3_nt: TGTGCCAGCAGCGAAAATACCTTAACCGAGCAGTACTTC
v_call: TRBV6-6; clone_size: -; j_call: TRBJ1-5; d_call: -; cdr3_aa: CASRQDSNQPQHF; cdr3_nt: TGTGCCAGCAGACAGGACAGCAATCAGCCCCAGCATTTT
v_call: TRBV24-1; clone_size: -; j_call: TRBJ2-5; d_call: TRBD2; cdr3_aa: CATSMGLAEKGRETQYF; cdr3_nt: TGTGCCACCAGTATGGGACTAGCGGAGAAGGGTCGAGAGACCCAGTACTTC
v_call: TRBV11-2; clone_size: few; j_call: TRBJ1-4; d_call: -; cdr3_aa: CASSLAEEKLFF; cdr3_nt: TGTGCCAGCAGCTTAGCCGAGGAAAAACTGTTTTTT
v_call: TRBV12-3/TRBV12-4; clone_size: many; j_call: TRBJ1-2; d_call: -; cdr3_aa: CASSLHYLDYGYTF; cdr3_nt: TGTGCCAGCAGTTTACATTATTTGGACTATGGCTACACCTTC
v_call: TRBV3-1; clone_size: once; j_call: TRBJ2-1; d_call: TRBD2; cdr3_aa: CASSQGSSGGYEQFF; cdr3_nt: TGTGCCAGCAGCCAAGGCTCTAGCGGGGGTTATGAGCAGTTCTTC
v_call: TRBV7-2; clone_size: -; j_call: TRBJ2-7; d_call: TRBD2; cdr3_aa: CASSSSGAYEQYF; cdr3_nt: TGTGCCAGCAGCTCCAGCGGGGCCTACGAGCAGTACTTC
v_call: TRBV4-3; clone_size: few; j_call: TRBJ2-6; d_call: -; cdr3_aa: CASSQESSFGSRSGANVLTF; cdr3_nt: TGCGCCAGCAGCCAAGAATCTTCCTTTGGCAGCCGCTCTGGGGCCAACGTCCTGACTTTC
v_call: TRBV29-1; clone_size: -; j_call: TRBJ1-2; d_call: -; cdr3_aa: CSVLAGARRGYTF; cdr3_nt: TGCAGCGTACTAGCGGGGGCCAGGCGGGGCTACACCTTC
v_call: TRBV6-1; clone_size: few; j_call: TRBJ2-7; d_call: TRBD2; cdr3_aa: CASTQSASGLYEQYF; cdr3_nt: TGTGCCAGCACTCAGTCGGCTAGCGGCCTTTACGAGCAGTACTTC
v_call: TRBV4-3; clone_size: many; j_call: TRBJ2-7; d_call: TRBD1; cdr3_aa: CASSQERFGTGTYEQYF; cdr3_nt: TGCGCCAGCAGCCAAGAGAGGTTCGGGACAGGCACCTACGAGCAGTACTTC
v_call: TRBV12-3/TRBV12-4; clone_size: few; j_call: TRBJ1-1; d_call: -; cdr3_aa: CASSGPGTREAFF; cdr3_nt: TGTGCCAGCAGCGGACCGGGGACGAGGGAAGCTTTCTTT
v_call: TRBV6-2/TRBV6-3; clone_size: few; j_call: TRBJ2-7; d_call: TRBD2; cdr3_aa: CASSYSTGLAGGRYEQYF; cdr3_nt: TGTGCCAGCAGTTACTCGACCGGATTAGCGGGGGGAAGATACGAGCAGTACTTC
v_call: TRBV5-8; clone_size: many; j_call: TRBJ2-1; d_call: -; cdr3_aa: CASTLRAGRDEQFF; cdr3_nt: TGTGCCAGCACCCTCCGGGCAGGGCGGGATGAGCAGTTCTTC
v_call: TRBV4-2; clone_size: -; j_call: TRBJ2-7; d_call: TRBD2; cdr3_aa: CASSLMLHGLAGSYEQYF; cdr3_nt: TGTGCCAGCAGCCTTATGTTGCATGGACTAGCGGGGTCCTACGAGCAGTACTTC
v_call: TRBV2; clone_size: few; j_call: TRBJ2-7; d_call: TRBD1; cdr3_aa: CASKDRGREQYF; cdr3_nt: TGTGCCAGCAAGGACAGGGGGCGTGAGCAGTACTTC
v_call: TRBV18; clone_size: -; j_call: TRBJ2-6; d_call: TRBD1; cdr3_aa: CASSGTGPSGANVLTF; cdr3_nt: TGTGCCAGCTCAGGGACAGGACCTTCTGGGGCCAACGTCCTGACTTTC
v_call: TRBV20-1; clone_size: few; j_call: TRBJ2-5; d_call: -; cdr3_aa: CSARGRGLETQYF; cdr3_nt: TGCAGTGCTAGAGGGAGGGGGTTAGAGACCCAGTACTTC
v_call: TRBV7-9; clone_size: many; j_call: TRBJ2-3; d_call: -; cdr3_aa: CASSPNSDTQYF; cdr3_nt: TGTGCCAGCAGCCCCAACTCAGATACGCAGTATTTT
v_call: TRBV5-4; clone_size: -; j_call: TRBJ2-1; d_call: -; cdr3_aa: CASSPPTGTLDNEQFF; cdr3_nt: TGTGCCAGCAGCCCACCCACCGGGACTCTGGACAATGAGCAGTTCTTC
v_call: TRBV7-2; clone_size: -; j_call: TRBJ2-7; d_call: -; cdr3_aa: CASILARDEQYF; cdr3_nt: TGTGCCAGCATCTTAGCTCGGGACGAGCAGTACTTC
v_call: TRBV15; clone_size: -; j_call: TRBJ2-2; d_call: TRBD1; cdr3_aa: CATRENRGHPGELFF; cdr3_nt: TGTGCCACCAGAGAAAACAGGGGGCATCCCGGGGAGCTGTTTTTT